Shown below are 4 T cell receptor beta chains from a single sample sequenced in a study of T cells in localized non-small cell lung cancer. TCRdb's copy holds only in-frame clones and misses some; the assay was immunoSEQ multiplex PCR. This table holds around 94,000 clones, roughly 90% found once. This sample comprised peripheral blood, obtained before any cancer treatment. These receptors came from a man aged 40 to 69 with stage I squamous cell lung carcinoma.

The chain is built from TRBV2 and TRBJ1-5; D remains unclear. The CDR3 has 17 residues. Germline lookup yields CDR1 SNHLY and CDR2 FYNNEI. Trimming took off 4 bases at V and 0 bases at J, with 16 bases between the two ends. CDR3 sequence (DNA): TGTGCCAGCAGTGTTTCCCAAGGGATACTTAGCAATCAGCCCCAGCATTTT. Protein: CASSVSQGILSNQPQHF. The full variable domain, in which reference TRBV2 and TRBJ1-5 provide the parts outside the CDR3, is EPEVTQTPSHQVTQMGQEVILRCVPISNHLYFYWYRQILGQKVEFLVSFYNNEISEKSEIFDDQFSVERPDGSNFTLKIRSTKLEDSAMYFCASSVSQGILSNQPQHFGDGTRLSIL.

The rearrangement joins TRBV11-1 to TRBJ2-1; 9 bases fit TRBD2. With V trimmed by 5 bases and J by 6 bases, 11 bases remained unmatched. This CDR3 comprises 16 residues. Germline CDR1 SGHAT, CDR2 FQDESV (reference sequence). The CDR3 reads CASSLGGLAVSNEQFF. In nucleotides, the CDR3 is TGTGCCAGCAGCCTCGGGGGACTAGCCGTATCCAATGAGCAGTTCTTC.

The gene calls are TRBV27 and TRBJ2-3; D is perhaps TRBD2 (7 bases). V shed 5 bases and J shed 3 bases, with 18 bases lying between them. CDR1 is MNHEY, CDR2 SMNVEV, per germline (reference sequence). The CDR3 spans 16 residues. The chain's CDR3 is CASSPLGGGGTDTQYF. In nucleotides, the CDR3 is TGTGCCAGCAGTCCTCTGGGGGGGGGCGGAACAGATACGCAGTATTTT.

This chain links TRBV5-6 with TRBJ1-3; 10 bases line up with TRBD1. The CDR3 has 14 residues. V gave up 4 bases and J gave up 4 bases; unmatched junction bases: 2. Looked up from germline, CDR1 is SGHDT and CDR2 is YYEEEE. This chain's CDR3 is CASSETGGGNTIYF. CDR3 in DNA: TGTGCCAGCAGCGAGACAGGGGGCGGAAACACCATATATTTT.